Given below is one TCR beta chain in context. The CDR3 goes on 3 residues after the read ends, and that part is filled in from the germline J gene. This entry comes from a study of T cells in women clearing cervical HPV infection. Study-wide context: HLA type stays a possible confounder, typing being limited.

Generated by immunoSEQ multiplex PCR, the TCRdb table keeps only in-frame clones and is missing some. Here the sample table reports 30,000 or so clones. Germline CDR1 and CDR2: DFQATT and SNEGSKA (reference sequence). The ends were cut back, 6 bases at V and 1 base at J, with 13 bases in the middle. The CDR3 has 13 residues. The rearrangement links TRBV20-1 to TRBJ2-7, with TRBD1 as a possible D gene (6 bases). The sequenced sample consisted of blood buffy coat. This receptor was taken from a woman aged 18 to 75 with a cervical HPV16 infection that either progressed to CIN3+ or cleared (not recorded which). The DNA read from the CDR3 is TGCAGTGCCAGGGACATCTTGTCCTACGAG. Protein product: CSARDILSYE. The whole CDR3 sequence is CSARDILSYEQYF.